This TCR beta chain is from a study of blood T cell repertoires in COVID-19. The CDR3 contains 14 residues. Trimming took 8 bases from V and 1 from J, leaving 12 bases between them. Per germline, CDR1 LGHDT and CDR2 YNNKEL (reference sequence). Produced via immunoSEQ multiplex PCR; TCRdb's table is partial and in-frame only. The data contain fewer than 70,000 clones, roughly four fifths of them singletons. This chain joins TRBV3-1 (or the pseudogene TRBV3-2) and TRBJ1-5; possibly TRBD1 for D (6 bases). Source material: peripheral blood. This clonotype originated in a human donor in a cohort sampled during active COVID-19. The CDR3, as DNA: TGTGCCAGCGCCGACAGGTTAAGCAATCAGCCCCAGCATTTT. It codes for CASADRLSNQPQHF.